The 3 T cell receptor beta chains below were found in one sample sequenced in a study of shared clonotypes between healthy human individuals. TCRdb's copy holds only in-frame clones and misses some; the assay was immunoSEQ multiplex PCR. The top ten hold approximately 0.37% of the sample, which has about 2.4 million clones, approximately 93% seen once. The specimen was naive CD4+ T cells from PBMCs. Documented subset: CD45RA+ positively selected. The receptors derive from a man aged 18 to 30 in good health. Some clones in this sample may be carry-over from other donors' samples.

In the case of this clone: Other nucleotide sequences in the sample specify the same CDR3. The chain has TRBV5-1 and TRBJ2-5; 7 nucleotides line up with TRBD2. This CDR3 has 14 residues. Germline V gene lookup returns CDR1 SGHRS and CDR2 YFSETQ. The ends lost 2 bases at V and 1 base at J; junction bases unmatched: 2. CDR3: CASSLAGIQETQYF. The CDR3 nucleotides read TGCGCCAGCAGCTTAGCGGGGATCCAAGAGACCCAGTACTTC.

J is TRBJ1-2 and V is TRBV5-1; no definite D call. Trimming pared 0 bases from V and 9 bases from J, leaving 12 bases between. The CDR3 length is 13 residues. Germline CDR1 and CDR2: SGHRS and YFSETQ. The CDR3 nucleotides read TGCGCCAGCAGCTTGGAAATTGGACCGAGCTACACCTTC. The encoded protein is CASSLEIGPSYTF.

The chain combines TRBV2 with TRBJ2-7; 8 nucleotides line up with TRBD1. With V trimmed by 8 bases and J by 5 bases, 11 bases remained unmatched. Per the germline V gene, CDR1 is SNHLY and CDR2 is FYNNEI. This CDR3 comprises 14 residues. CDR3 coding DNA: TGTGCCAGCGGGCCCCGGACAGGGTTCCACGAGCAGTACTTC. Its protein is CASGPRTGFHEQYF.